This T cell receptor beta chain was documented in a study of OX40 agonist ivuxolimab in advanced cancers. Germline V gene data show CDR1 as MGHDK and CDR2 as SYGVNS. This CDR3 comprises 13 residues. The V gene end was trimmed by 8 bases and the J gene end by 11 bases; junction bases not matched to a gene: 5. This clone has more than one count but fewer than ten. Repertoires were generated with immunoSEQ multiplex PCR, while TCRdb's copy carries only in-frame clones and drops some. The sample lists some 50,000 clones, about 90% occurring once. Specimen: CD4+ or CD8+ T cells sorted from blood, collected in a trial of the OX40 agonist ivuxolimab. The receptor's source is an adult with an advanced solid tumor such as melanoma, head and neck, liver or kidney cancer. The chain is built from TRBV25-1 and TRBJ1-6; TRBD1 aligns across 11 bases. This CDR3 reads CASRTGGNTPLHF. The CDR3 bases are TGTGCCAGCCGGACAGGGGGCAATACACCCCTCCACTTT.